This T cell receptor beta chain appears in the sequencing data of a study of shared clonotypes between healthy human individuals. Terminally differentiated effector memory CD45RA+ cells were left out of the naive CD8 fraction, which was CD45RO-negative and positively selected for CCR7. Sequencing was performed with immunoSEQ multiplex PCR; in TCRdb, only in-frame clones are kept and a portion is missing. This table holds millions of clones, around 96% found once. Trimming removed 8 bases from V and 3 bases from J; junction bases left unmatched: 4. Germline lookup yields CDR1 ENHRY and CDR2 SYGVKD. This CDR3 spans 12 amino acids.

The TCR was taken from a man between 18 and 29 years old in good health. The specimen sequenced was naive CD8+ T cells sorted from blood. The chain carries TRBV10-3 and TRBJ2-7, with 7 nucleotides matching TRBD1. Here the CDR3 reads CAIRGQDYEQYF. CDR3 DNA: TGTGCCATCCGAGGACAGGACTACGAGCAGTACTTC.